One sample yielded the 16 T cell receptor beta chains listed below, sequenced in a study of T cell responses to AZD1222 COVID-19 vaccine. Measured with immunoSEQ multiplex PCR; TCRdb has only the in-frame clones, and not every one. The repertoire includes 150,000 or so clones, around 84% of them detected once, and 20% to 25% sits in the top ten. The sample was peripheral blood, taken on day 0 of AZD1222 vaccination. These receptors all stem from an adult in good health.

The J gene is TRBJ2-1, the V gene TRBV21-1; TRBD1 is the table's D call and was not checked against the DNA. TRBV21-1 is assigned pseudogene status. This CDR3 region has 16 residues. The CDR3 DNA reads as TGTGCCAGCAGCAAAGGAGAATTAAACAGGGGTAATGAGCAGTTCTTC. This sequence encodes CASSKGELNRGNEQFF.

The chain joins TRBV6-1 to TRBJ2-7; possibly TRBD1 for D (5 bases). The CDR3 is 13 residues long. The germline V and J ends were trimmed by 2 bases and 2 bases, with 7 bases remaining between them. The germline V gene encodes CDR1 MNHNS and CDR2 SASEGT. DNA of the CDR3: TGTGCCAGCAGTGAACAGGGTACCTACGAGCAGTACTTC. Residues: CASSEQGTYEQYF.

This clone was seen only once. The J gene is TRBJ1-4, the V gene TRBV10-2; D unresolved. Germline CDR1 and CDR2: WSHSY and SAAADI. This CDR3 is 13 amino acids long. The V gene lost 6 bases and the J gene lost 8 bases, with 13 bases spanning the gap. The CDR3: CASRDPSLEKLFF. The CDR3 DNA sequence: TGCGCCAGCAGGGACCCCTCACTCGAAAAACTGTTTTTT.

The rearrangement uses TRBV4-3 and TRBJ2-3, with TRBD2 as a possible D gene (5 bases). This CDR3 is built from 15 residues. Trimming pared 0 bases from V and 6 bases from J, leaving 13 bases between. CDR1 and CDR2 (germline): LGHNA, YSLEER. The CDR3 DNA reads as TGCGCCAGCAGCCAAGAAAGCGGATATACGGATACGCAGTATTTT. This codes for CASSQESGYTDTQYF.

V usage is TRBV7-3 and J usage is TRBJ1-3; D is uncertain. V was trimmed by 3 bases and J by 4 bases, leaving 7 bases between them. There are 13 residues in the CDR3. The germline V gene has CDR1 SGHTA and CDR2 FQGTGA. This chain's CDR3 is CASSFSRGNTIYF. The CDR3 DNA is TGTGCCAGCAGCTTCTCCCGGGGAAACACCATATATTTT.

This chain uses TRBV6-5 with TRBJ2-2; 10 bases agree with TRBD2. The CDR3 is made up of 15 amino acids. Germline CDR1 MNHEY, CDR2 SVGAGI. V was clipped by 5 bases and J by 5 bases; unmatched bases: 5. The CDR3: CASSRAGGQTGELFF. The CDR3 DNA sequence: TGTGCCAGCAGTCGAGCGGGGGGGCAAACCGGGGAGCTGTTTTTT.

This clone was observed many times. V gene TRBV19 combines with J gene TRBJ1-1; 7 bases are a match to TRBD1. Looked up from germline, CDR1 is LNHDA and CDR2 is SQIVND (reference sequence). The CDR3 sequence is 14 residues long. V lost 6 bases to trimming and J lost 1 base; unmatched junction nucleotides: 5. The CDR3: CASRWGQQNTEAFF. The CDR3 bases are TGTGCCAGTAGATGGGGACAGCAGAACACTGAAGCTTTCTTT.

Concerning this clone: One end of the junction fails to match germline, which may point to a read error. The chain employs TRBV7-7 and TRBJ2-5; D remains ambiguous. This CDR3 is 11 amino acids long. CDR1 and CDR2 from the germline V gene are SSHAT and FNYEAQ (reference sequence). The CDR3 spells CASSLAGTQYF. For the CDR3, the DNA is TGTGCTAGCAGCTTAGCTGGGACCCAGTACTTC.

CDR3 residues: CASSVGTVMNTEAFF. The CDR3 coding sequence is TGTGCCAGCAGCGTTGGGACGGTTATGAACACTGAAGCTTTCTTT. This rearrangement joins TRBV9 to TRBJ1-1; D is possibly TRBD1 (5 bases). Germline CDR1 is SGDLS and CDR2 is YYNGEE. The CDR3 is 15 amino acids. Trimming cost V 2 bases and J 0 bases, with 11 bases left between them.

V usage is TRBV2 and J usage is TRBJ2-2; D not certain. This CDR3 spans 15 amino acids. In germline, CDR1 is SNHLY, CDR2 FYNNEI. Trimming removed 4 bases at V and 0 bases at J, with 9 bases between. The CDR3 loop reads CASSGPGPNTGELFF. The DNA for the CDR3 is TGTGCCAGCAGTGGGCCGGGTCCGAACACCGGGGAGCTGTTTTTT.

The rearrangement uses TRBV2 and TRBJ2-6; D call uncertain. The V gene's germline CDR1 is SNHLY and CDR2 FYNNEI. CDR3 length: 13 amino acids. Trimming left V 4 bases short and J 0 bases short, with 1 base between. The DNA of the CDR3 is TGTGCCAGCAGTGCCTCTGGGGCCAACGTCCTGACTTTC. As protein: CASSASGANVLTF. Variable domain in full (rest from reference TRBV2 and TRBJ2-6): EPEVTQTPSHQVTQMGQEVILRCVPISNHLYFYWYRQILGQKVEFLVSFYNNEISEKSEIFDDQFSVERPDGSNFTLKIRSTKLEDSAMYFCASSASGANVLTFGAGSRLTVL.

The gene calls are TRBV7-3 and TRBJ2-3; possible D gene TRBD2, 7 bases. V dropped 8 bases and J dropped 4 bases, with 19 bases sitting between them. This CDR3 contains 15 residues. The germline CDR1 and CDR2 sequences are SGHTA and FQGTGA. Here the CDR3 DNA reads TGTGCCAGCCGACCTGGGGGGGCGCGTGCAGATACGCAGTATTTT. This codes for CASRPGGARADTQYF.

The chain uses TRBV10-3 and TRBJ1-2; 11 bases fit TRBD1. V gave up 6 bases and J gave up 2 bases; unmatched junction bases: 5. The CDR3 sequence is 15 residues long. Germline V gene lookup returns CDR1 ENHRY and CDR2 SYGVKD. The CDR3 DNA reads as TGTGCCATCAGCGAAAGGGACAGGGGGAACTATGGCTACACCTTC. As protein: CAISERDRGNYGYTF.

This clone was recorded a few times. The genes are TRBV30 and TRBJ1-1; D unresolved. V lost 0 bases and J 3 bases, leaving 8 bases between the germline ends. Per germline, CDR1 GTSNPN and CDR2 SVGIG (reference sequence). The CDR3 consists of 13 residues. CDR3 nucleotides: TGTGCCTGGAGTGTCGGTCAGTACACTGAAGCTTTCTTT. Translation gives CAWSVGQYTEAFF.

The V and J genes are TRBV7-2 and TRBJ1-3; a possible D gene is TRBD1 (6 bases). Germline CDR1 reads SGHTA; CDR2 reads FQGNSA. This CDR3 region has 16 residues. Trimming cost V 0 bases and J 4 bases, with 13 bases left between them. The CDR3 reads CASSLARGARGNTIYF. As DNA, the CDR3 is TGTGCCAGCAGCTTAGCCCGGGGGGCGCGGGGAAACACCATATATTTT.

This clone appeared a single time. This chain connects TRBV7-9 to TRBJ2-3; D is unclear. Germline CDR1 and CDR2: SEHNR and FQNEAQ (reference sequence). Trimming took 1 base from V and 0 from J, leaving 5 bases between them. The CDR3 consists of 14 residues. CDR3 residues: CASSLGLSTDTQYF. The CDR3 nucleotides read TGTGCCAGCAGCTTAGGTCTGAGCACAGATACGCAGTATTTT.